This TCR beta chain was recorded in a study of prognosis after radiotherapy for stage I lung cancer. Findings and caveats of the study: Among patients who developed distant metastases, Shannon entropy after stereotactic body radiation therapy was lower. In patients receiving stereotactic body radiation therapy, unique TCR clone counts fell afterward, median approximately 9,100 versus 7,200.

The V end lost 3 bases, the J end lost 2 bases, and 8 bases lay between the germline ends. The CDR3 is 14 amino acids. CDR1 and CDR2 (germline): SEHNR, FQNEAQ (reference sequence). This clonotype was detected ten times or more. Its antigen is undetermined. Amplification of TCR beta CDR3 from genomic DNA used two-round multiplex PCR. With primers specific to each TRBV and TRBJ gene, the first-round PCR was performed. TCRdb itself ran the multiplex PCR reads through MiXCR, one entry per CDR3 protein. There are approximately 30,000 distinct CDR3 sequences in the sample; about a third occur only once, and about 12% lies in the top ten.

The receptor comes from a donor aged 50 or older with non-small cell lung cancer. This material consisted of PBMCs, taken before or after stereotactic body radiation therapy (not recorded which). This rearrangement joins TRBV7-9 to TRBJ1-5, with D maybe TRBD1 (5 bases). Written as DNA, the CDR3 is TGTGCCAGCAGCTTCAAAGGGGGCAATCAGCCCCAGCATTTT. Translated: CASSFKGGNQPQHF.